This TCR beta chain was documented in a study of blood T cell repertoires in COVID-19. Study-level information: Collection of acute and convalescent COVID-19 samples took place in the United States, Italy and Spain. The analysed material was cDNA or gDNA that came from T cells, B-cell-depleted T cells, or PBMCs.

Germline V lookup: CDR1 MGHRA, CDR2 YSYEKL. The CDR3 has 18 amino acids. Losses at the gene ends were 2 bases for V and 1 base for J; bases not matched to a gene: 11. Under the authors' procedure: The assay estimated nucleated cells by amplifying reference gene primers. Profiling relied on immunoSEQ multiplex PCR, and the TCRdb table lists in-frame clones only, not all of them. V, J and clone size reflect that table, while D and trimming were determined from the DNA. Among hundreds of thousands of clones listed, 89% were seen once. Material: peripheral blood. This sequence joins TRBV4-1 and TRBJ2-5; 9 nucleotides line up with TRBD2. This receptor was taken from a woman between 25 and 40 years old with COVID-19, enrolled during active disease. For the CDR3, the DNA is TGCGCCAGCAGCCAACGGTACTCGGGCGGGGGGGTCCAAGAGACCCAGTACTTC. Its translation: CASSQRYSGGGVQETQYF.